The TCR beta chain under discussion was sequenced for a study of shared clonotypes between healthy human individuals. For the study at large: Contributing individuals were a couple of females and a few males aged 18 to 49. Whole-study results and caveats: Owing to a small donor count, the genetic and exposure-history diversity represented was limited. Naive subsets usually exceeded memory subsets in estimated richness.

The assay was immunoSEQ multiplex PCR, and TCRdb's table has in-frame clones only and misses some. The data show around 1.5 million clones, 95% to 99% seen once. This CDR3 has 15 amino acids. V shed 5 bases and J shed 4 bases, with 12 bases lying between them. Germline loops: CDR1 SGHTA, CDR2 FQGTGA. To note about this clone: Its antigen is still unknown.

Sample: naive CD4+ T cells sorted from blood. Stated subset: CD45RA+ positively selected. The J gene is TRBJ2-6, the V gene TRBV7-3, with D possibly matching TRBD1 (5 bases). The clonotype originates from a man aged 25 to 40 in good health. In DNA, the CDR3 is TGTGCCAGCAGCCCTCAGGGTCCCGGGGCCAACGTCCTGACTTTC. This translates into CASSPQGPGANVLTF.